Below, 20 T cell receptor beta chains from the same sample are listed, as sequenced in a study of patients and donors after allogeneic stem cell transplantation. From the RT-PCR reads, TCRdb called clonotypes with MiXCR, one entry per CDR3 protein. The repertoire holds approximately 140,000 distinct CDR3 sequences, with about a third as singletons. Sequencing was performed on blood, either unsorted or a sorted T cell fraction (not recorded which). These receptor sequences come from a human donor who was either an allogeneic HSCT recipient or a stem cell or donor lymphocyte infusion donor (not recorded which). It is not recorded whose cells these are; they may come from a transplant donor.

The CDR3 loop is CASSLDRAAGNTIYF. CDR3 in DNA: TGCGCCAGCAGCTTGGACAGGGCCGCCGGAAACACCATATATTTT. This chain joins TRBV5-1 and TRBJ1-3; weak D call: TRBD1 (6 bases). The germline CDR1 and CDR2 sequences are SGHRS and YFSETQ. This CDR3 spans 15 amino acids. Trimming stripped 0 bases from V and 4 bases from J, with 11 bases between.

The V and J genes are TRBV6-2 or TRBV6-3 and TRBJ1-1; TRBD1 might be the D (6 bases). Germline V CDR1 and CDR2: MNHEY, SVGEGT. Trimming pared 0 bases from V and 4 bases from J, leaving 9 bases between. There are 14 residues in the CDR3. The CDR3 loop reads CASSYSRGRTEAFF. For the CDR3, the DNA is TGTGCCAGCAGTTACTCCAGGGGACGCACTGAAGCTTTCTTT.

V usage is TRBV7-2 and J usage is TRBJ1-3; the D gene is possibly TRBD1 (6 bases). The CDR3 sequence is 16 residues long. V was shortened by 4 bases and J by 0 bases, with 13 bases between the two germline ends. In germline, CDR1 is SGHTA, CDR2 FQGNSA. This CDR3 reads CASSSGGGFSGNTIYF. The CDR3 DNA sequence: TGTGCCAGCAGCTCGGGAGGGGGGTTCTCTGGAAACACCATATATTTT.

This chain uses TRBV7-9 with TRBJ2-5, with no clear D. This CDR3 is built from 14 residues. V lost 2 bases and J lost 4, with 11 bases in between. Germline assignment: CDR1 SEHNR and CDR2 FQNEAQ (reference sequence). This chain's CDR3 is CASSLLVFGETQYF. Here the CDR3 DNA reads TGTGCCAGCAGCTTACTGGTCTTCGGAGAGACCCAGTACTTC.

This sequence joins TRBV9 and TRBJ1-5, with D possibly TRBD1 on 5 matching bases. Germline CDR1 SGDLS, CDR2 YYNGEE. CDR3 length equals 14 residues. The germline V and J ends were trimmed by 3 bases and 6 bases, with 13 bases remaining between them. This chain's CDR3 is CASSAGSGGQPQHF. In nucleotides, the CDR3 is TGTGCCAGCAGCGCCGGGTCGGGGGGTCAGCCCCAGCATTTT. Combining the CDR3 with reference TRBV9 and TRBJ1-5 gives the whole variable domain DSGVTQTPKHLITATGQRVTLRCSPRSGDLSVYWYQQSLDQGLQFLIQYYNGEERAKGNILERFSAQQFPDLHSELNLSSLELGDSALYFCASSAGSGGQPQHFGDGTRLSIL.

Only a few counts were recorded for this clonotype. This chain joins TRBV6-5 and TRBJ1-1; possible D gene TRBD1, 5 bases. Germline CDR1 and CDR2: MNHEY and SVGAGI. V was cut by 6 bases and J by 6 bases, with 23 bases left in between. The CDR3 contains 16 residues. The CDR3 loop is CASRPSKVGVWAEAFF. The CDR3 region has the DNA TGTGCCAGCAGACCCTCAAAGGTGGGGGTTTGGGCTGAAGCTTTCTTT.

The V call is TRBV7-9, the J call TRBJ1-4; 9 positions match TRBD1. The trim removed 5 bases at V and 6 bases at J, leaving 7 bases unmatched. This CDR3 contains 15 residues. The germline V gene encodes CDR1 SEHNR and CDR2 FQNEAQ (reference sequence). The CDR3 DNA reads as TGTGCCAGCAGCCTCCCACAGGGGGCGGATGAAAAACTGTTTTTT. Its translation is CASSLPQGADEKLFF.

This clonotype was observed a handful of times. The chain uses TRBV4-2 and TRBJ1-3; 7 bases match TRBD1. This CDR3 region has 16 residues. V dropped 0 bases and J dropped 1; count of bases not matched to a gene: 3. Germline-derived CDR1 and CDR2 are LGHNA and YNFKEQ. DNA of the CDR3: TGTGCCAGCAGCCAAGAAGCAGGGGGATCTGGAAACACCATATATTTT. This translates into CASSQEAGGSGNTIYF.

V is TRBV20-1 and J is TRBJ1-6; D unclear. Trimming removed 6 bases from V and 8 bases from J, with 14 bases in between. Germline CDR1 DFQATT, CDR2 SNEGSKA (reference sequence). The CDR3 length is 13 residues. CDR3 in DNA: TGCAGTGCCCGACGCGGTGAGGATTCACCCCTCCACTTT. Amino acid sequence: CSARRGEDSPLHF.

The chain is built from TRBV20-1 and TRBJ2-7, with D possibly being TRBD1 (6 bases). This CDR3 region has 12 residues. V lost 6 bases and J lost 4, with 13 bases in between. In germline, CDR1 is DFQATT, CDR2 SNEGSKA (reference sequence). CDR3 sequence reads: CSAAGTPYEQYV. CDR3 in DNA: TGCAGTGCCGCAGGGACACCTTACGAGCAGTACGTC.

This clonotype was counted a few times. This sequence joins TRBV28 and TRBJ1-3; no clear D. The V end was cut by 5 bases, the J end by 0 bases, with 11 bases between. The V gene's germline CDR1 is MDHEN and CDR2 SYDVKM. CDR3 size: 15 residues. CDR3 sequence: CASSPGRLSGNTIYF. Written as DNA, the CDR3 is TGTGCCAGCAGTCCCGGACGGCTCTCTGGAAACACCATATATTTT.

The chain carries TRBV7-2 and TRBJ1-4; TRBD1 might be the D (5 bases). The CDR3 spans 14 residues. With 5 bases removed from V and 8 bases from J, the gap between germline ends came to 15 bases. Germline V gives CDR1 SGHTA, CDR2 FQGNSA. The CDR3 DNA reads TGTGCCAGCAGCCCCGCGGGGACGGTAGAAAAACTGTTTTTT. It is translated as CASSPAGTVEKLFF.

This clonotype showed up just a few times. DNA of the CDR3: TGCAGTGCTAGAGATGGGACCACTGGCCCACCCCTCCACTTT. This gives the protein CSARDGTTGPPLHF. This sequence joins TRBV20-1 and TRBJ1-6; a possible D gene is TRBD1 (5 bases). Trimming left V 0 bases short and J 11 bases short, with 14 bases between. The germline V gene encodes CDR1 DFQATT and CDR2 SNEGSKA (reference sequence). The CDR3 length is 14 residues.

In nucleotides, the CDR3 is TGTGCCAGCAGCCCCCGCGGTACCAAGTTAAAAGGAGATACGCAGTATTTT. This encodes CASSPRGTKLKGDTQYF. The chain is built from TRBV11-2 and TRBJ2-3; D is ambiguous. V was cut by 5 bases and J by 5 bases, with 23 bases left in between. The CDR3 contains 17 residues. CDR1 SGHAT and CDR2 FQNNGV come from the germline V gene.

This clonotype was seen a few times. The J gene is TRBJ1-1, the V gene TRBV29-1, with D perhaps matching TRBD1 (6 bases). Trimming pared 6 bases from V and 0 bases from J, leaving 11 bases between. Per the germline V gene, CDR1 is SQVTM and CDR2 is ANQGSEA. This CDR3 comprises 13 residues. The CDR3 spells CSVGQKMNTEAFF. In nucleotides, the CDR3 is TGCAGCGTCGGACAGAAAATGAACACTGAAGCTTTCTTT.

This rearrangement joins TRBV5-1 to TRBJ1-1, with 9 bases fitting TRBD1. This CDR3 contains 14 residues. V lost 3 bases, J lost 3 bases, and 3 bases stayed unmatched. Germline V gives CDR1 SGHRS, CDR2 YFSETQ. The CDR3, as DNA: TGCGCCAGCAGCTGGGGACAGGGAGACACTGAAGCTTTCTTT. It translates to CASSWGQGDTEAFF. Variable domain in full (rest from reference TRBV5-1 and TRBJ1-1): KAGVTQTPRYLIKTRGQQVTLSCSPISGHRSVSWYQQTPGQGLQFLFEYFSETQRNKGNFPGRFSGRQFSNSRSEMNVSTLELGDSALYLCASSWGQGDTEAFFGQGTRLTVV.

This clonotype was picked up a small number of times. The chain uses TRBV28 and TRBJ2-7, with TRBD1 identical over 7 bases. Germline lookup yields CDR1 MDHEN and CDR2 SYDVKM. CDR3 length: 14 amino acids. After removal of 3 bases from V and 0 bases from J, the junction contained 2 bases not matched to a gene. The CDR3 coding sequence is TGTGCCAGCAGTTTCGCAGGGGGCTCCTACGAGCAGTACGTC. It yields the protein CASSFAGGSYEQYV.

The sample holds a few counts of this clonotype. This chain joins TRBV25-1 and TRBJ2-7; possibly TRBD2 for D (7 bases). The V gene lost 6 bases and the J gene lost 4 bases, with 19 bases spanning the gap. The CDR3 runs 15 residues. Per the germline V gene, CDR1 is MGHDK and CDR2 is SYGVNS. CDR3 loop: CASSEGGFDLYEQYF. For the CDR3, the DNA is TGTGCCAGCAGCGAGGGGGGGTTCGACTTGTACGAGCAGTACTTC.

The V and J genes are TRBV25-1 and TRBJ2-2; D not resolved. CDR1 and CDR2 from the germline V gene are MGHDK and SYGVNS. The CDR3 length is 17 residues. V was clipped by 1 base and J by 2 bases, with 14 bases between them. CDR3 protein: CASSELYSYLNTGELFF. The CDR3 DNA follows: TGTGCCAGCAGTGAATTGTACAGTTACTTAAACACCGGGGAGCTGTTTTTT. The full variable domain, in which reference TRBV25-1 and TRBJ2-2 provide the parts outside the CDR3, is EADIYQTPRYLVIGTGKKITLECSQTMGHDKMYWYQQDPGMELHLIHYSYGVNSTEKGDLSSESTVSRIRTEHFPLTLESARPSHTSQYLCASSELYSYLNTGELFFGEGSRLTVL.

This clonotype has only a few counts. This chain uses TRBV7-9 with TRBJ1-3; tentative D call: TRBD1 (6 bases). Per the germline V gene, CDR1 is SEHNR and CDR2 is FQNEAQ (reference sequence). The CDR3 loop spans 16 amino acids. V lost 5 bases and J 3 bases, leaving 17 bases between the germline ends. This chain's CDR3 is CASSTTRGIGGNTIYF. Here the CDR3 DNA reads TGTGCCAGCAGCACCACCAGGGGTATCGGTGGAAACACCATATATTTT.